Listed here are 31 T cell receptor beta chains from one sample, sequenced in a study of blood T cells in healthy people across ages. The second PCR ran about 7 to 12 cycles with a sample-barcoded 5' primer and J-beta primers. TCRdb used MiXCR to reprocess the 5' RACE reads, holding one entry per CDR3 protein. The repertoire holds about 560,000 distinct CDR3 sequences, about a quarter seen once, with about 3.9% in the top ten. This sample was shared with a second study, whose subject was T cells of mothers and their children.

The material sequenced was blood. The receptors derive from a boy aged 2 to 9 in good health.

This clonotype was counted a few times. CDR3 residues: CSVEKQSYNEQFF. CDR3 in DNA: TGCAGCGTTGAAAAACAGTCGTACAATGAGCAGTTCTTC. The genes are TRBV29-1 and TRBJ2-5; D unclear. The DNA end is a closer match to TRBJ2-1, so the J assignment may be wrong. This CDR3 comprises 13 residues. Germline CDR1 reads SQVTM; CDR2 reads ANQGSEA.

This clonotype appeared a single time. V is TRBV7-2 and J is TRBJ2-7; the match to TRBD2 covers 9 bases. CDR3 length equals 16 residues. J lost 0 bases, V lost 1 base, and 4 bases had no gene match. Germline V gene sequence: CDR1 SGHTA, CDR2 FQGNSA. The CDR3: CASSLVAGGVSYEQYF. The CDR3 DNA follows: TGTGCCAGCAGCTTAGTTGCGGGAGGGGTCTCCTACGAGCAGTACTTC.

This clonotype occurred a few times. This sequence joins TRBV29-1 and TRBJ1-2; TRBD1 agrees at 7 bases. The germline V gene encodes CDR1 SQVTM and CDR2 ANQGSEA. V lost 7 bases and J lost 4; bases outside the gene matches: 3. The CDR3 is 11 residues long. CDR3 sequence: CSDQGGYGYTF. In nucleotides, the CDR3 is TGCAGCGACCAGGGGGGCTATGGCTACACCTTC.

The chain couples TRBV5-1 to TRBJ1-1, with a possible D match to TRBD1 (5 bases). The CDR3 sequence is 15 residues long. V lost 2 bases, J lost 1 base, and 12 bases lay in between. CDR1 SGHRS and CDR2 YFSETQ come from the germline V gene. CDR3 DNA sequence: TGCGCCAGCAGCTTTGAAATAAGGGGGAACACTGAAGCTTTCTTT. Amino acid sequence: CASSFEIRGNTEAFF. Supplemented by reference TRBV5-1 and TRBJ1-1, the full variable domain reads KAGVTQTPRYLIKTRGQQVTLSCSPISGHRSVSWYQQTPGQGLQFLFEYFSETQRNKGNFPGRFSGRQFSNSRSEMNVSTLELGDSALYLCASSFEIRGNTEAFFGQGTRLTVV.

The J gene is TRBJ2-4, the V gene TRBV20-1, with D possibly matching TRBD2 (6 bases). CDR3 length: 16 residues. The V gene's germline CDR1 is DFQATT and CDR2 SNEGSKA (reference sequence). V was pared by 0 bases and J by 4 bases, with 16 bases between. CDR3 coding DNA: TGCAGTGCTAGAGATAGTCGCGTAGCGGATAAAAACATTCAGTACTTC. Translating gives CSARDSRVADKNIQYF.

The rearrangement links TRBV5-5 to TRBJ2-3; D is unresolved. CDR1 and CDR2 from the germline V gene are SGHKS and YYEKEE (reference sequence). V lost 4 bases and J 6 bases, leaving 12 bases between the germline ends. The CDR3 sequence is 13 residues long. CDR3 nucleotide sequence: TGTGCCAGCAGCCCGGGCTCCGCGGATACGCAGTATTTT. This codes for CASSPGSADTQYF.

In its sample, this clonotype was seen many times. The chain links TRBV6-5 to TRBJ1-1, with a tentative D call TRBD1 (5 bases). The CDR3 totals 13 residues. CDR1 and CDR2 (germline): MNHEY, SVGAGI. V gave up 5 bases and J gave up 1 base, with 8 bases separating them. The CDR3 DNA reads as TGTGCCAGCAGTCCCGGGACGAACACTGAAGCTTTCTTT. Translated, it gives CASSPGTNTEAFF.

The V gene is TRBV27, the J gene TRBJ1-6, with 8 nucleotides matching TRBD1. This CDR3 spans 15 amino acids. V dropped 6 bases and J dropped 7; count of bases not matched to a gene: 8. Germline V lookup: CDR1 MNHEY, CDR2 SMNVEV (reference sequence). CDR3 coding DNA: TGTGCCAGCAGCTCCTCCGGGACAGGAAATTCACCCCTCCACTTT. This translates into CASSSSGTGNSPLHF.

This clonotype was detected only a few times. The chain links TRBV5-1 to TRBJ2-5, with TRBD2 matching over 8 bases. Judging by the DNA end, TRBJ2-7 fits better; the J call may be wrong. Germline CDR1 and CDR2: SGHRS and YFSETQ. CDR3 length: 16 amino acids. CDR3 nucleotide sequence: TGCGCCAGCAGCTTGGAGGGGACTAGTAATCCCTACGAGCAGTACTTC. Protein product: CASSLEGTSNPYEQYF.

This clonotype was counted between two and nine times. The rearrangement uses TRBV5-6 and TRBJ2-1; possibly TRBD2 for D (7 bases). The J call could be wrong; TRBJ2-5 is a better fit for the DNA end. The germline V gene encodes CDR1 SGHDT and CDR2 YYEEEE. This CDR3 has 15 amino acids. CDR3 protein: CASSLAGGRVETQYF. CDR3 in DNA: TGTGCCAGCAGCTTGGCCGGGGGGCGCGTAGAGACCCAGTACTTC.

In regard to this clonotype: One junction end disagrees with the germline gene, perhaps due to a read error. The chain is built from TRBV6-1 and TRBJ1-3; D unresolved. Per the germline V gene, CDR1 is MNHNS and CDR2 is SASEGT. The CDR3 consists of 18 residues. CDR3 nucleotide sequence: TGTGCCAGCAGTGAAGCCTCGGTCTGGGGTCTATCTGGAAACACCATAAATTTT. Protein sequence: CASSEASVWGLSGNTINF.

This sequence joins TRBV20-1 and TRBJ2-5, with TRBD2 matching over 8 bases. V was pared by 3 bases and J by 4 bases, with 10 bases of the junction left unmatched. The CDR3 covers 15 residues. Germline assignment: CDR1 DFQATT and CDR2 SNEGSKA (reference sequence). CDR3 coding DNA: TGCAGTGCTAGGACTAGCGAGGAAGGGGGAGAGACCCAGTACTTC. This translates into CSARTSEEGGETQYF.

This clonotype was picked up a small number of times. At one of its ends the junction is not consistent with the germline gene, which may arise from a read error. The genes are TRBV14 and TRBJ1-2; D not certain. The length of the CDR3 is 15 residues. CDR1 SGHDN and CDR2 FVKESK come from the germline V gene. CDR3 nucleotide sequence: TGTGTCAGCAGCCAAGATGCCAGGACTTTCTATGGCTACACCTTC. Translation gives CVSSQDARTFYGYTF.

The DNA for the CDR3 is TGTGCCAGTGCTCCGCGGGAGAATCCCTACAATGAGCAGTTCTTC. Its translation: CASAPRENPYNEQFF. The chain links TRBV27 to TRBJ2-1; the match to TRBD2 covers 7 bases. This CDR3 region has 15 residues. Germline trimming cut 9 bases from V and 2 bases from J; bases unmatched to any gene: 10. Germline CDR1 and CDR2: MNHEY and SMNVEV (reference sequence).

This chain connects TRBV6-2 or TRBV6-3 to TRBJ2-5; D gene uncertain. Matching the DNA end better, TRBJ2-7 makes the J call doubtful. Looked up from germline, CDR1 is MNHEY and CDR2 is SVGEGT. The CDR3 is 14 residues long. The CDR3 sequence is CASSLPSVTYEQYF. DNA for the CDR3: TGTGCCAGCAGTCTGCCCAGCGTCACCTACGAGCAGTACTTC.

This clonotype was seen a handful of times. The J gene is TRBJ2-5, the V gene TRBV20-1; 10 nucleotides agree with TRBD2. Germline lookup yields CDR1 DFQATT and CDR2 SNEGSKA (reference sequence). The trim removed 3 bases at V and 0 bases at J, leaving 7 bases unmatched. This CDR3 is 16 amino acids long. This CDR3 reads CSASSPSGSHQETQYF. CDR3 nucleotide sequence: TGCAGTGCTAGCTCCCCTAGCGGGAGCCACCAAGAGACCCAGTACTTC.

CDR3 DNA sequence: TGCGCCAGCAGCCCGAGTCTCGTCCAGAGGGATGGCTACACCTTC. Translation gives CASSPSLVQRDGYTF. J is TRBJ1-2 and V is TRBV4-3; D is undetermined. This CDR3 contains 15 residues. The germline gives CDR1 LGHNA, CDR2 YSLEER. V lost 4 bases and J 6 bases, leaving 18 bases between the germline ends.

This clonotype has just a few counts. The CDR3 is CASSLGAGSEAFF. In DNA form, the CDR3 reads TGTGCCAGCAGCTTGGGGGCCGGGAGTGAAGCTTTCTTT. This chain joins TRBV7-9 and TRBJ1-1, with D possibly TRBD1 on 6 matching bases. V was shortened by 3 bases and J by 7 bases, with 12 bases between the two germline ends. CDR1 SEHNR and CDR2 FQNEAQ come from the germline V gene (reference sequence). The CDR3 contains 13 residues. Together with reference TRBV7-9 and TRBJ1-1, the CDR3 gives the full variable domain: DTGVSQNPRHKITKRGQNVTFRCDPISEHNRLYWYRQTLGQGPEFLTYFQNEAQLEKSRLLSDRFSAERPKGSFSTLEIQRTEQGDSAMYLCASSLGAGSEAFFGQGTRLTVV.

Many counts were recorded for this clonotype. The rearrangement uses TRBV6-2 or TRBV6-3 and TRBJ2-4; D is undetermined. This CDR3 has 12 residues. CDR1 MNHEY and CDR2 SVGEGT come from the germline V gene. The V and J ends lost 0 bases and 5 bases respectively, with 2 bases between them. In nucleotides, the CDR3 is TGTGCCAGCAGTTACTCACAAAACATTCAGTACTTC. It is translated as CASSYSQNIQYF.

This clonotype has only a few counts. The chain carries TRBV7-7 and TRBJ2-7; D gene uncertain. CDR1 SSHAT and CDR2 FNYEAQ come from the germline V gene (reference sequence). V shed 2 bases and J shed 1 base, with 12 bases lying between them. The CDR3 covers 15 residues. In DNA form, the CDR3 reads TGTGCCAGCAGCTTACTGCCAGGAGATTCCTACGAGCAGTACTTC. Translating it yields CASSLLPGDSYEQYF.

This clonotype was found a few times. The DNA of the CDR3 is TGTGCCAGCAGTTACTCCCTGGGACAGTCCTACGAGCAGTACTTC. This encodes CASSYSLGQSYEQYF. The chain couples TRBV6-5 to TRBJ2-7, with TRBD1 identical over 7 bases. The CDR3 loop spans 15 amino acids. The V gene's germline CDR1 is MNHEY and CDR2 SVGAGI. V shed 0 bases, J shed 1 base, and the junction held 3 bases outside the gene matches.

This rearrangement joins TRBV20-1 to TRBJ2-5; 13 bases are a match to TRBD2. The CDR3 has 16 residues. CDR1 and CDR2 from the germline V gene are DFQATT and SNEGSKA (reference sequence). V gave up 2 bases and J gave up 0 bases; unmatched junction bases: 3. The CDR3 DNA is TGCAGTGCTAGATCTACTAGCGGGGGGGACCAAGAGACCCAGTACTTC. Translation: CSARSTSGGDQETQYF.

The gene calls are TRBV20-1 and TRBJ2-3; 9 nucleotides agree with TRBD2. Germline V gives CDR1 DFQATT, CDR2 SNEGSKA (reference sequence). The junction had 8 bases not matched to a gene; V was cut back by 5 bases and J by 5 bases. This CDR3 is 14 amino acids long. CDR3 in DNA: TGCAGTGCTGAGCGGGGGGTCCCAGTAGATACGCAGTATTTT. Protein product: CSAERGVPVDTQYF.

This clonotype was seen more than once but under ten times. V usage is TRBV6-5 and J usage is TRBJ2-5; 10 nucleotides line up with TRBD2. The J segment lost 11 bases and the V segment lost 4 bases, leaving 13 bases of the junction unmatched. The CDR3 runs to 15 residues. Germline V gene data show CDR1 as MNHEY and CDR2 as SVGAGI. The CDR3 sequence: CASSSFSGGPTEQYF. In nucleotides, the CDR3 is TGTGCCAGCAGTTCCTTTAGCGGGGGGCCTACGGAGCAGTACTTC.

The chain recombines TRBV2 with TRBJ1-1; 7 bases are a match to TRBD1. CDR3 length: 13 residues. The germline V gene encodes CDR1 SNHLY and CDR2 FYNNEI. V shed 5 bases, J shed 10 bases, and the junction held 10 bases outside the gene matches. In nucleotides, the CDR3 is TGTGCCAGCAGTAATACAGGGGAGGGAAGAGCTTTCTTT. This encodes CASSNTGEGRAFF.

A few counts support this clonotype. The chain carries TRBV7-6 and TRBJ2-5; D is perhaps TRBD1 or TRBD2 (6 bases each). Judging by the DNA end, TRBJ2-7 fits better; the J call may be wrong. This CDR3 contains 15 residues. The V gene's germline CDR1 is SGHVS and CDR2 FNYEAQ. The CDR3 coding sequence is TGTGCCAGCAGCTTAGTCGGGGGCGAACTCTACGAGCAGTACTTC. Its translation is CASSLVGGELYEQYF.

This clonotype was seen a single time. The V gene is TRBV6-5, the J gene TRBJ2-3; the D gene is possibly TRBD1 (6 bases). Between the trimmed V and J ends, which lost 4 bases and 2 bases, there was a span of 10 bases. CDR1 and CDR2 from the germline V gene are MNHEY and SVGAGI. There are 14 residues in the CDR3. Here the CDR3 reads CASSFGQSTDTQYF. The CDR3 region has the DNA TGTGCCAGCAGTTTCGGACAGTCCACAGATACGCAGTATTTT.

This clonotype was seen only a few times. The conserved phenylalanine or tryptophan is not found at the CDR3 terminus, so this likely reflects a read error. CDR3 in DNA: TGCGCCAGCAAGAAGCGGGGGGCCTACAATGAGCAGTTCCTC. Translated, it gives CASKKRGAYNEQFL. This rearrangement joins TRBV5-1 to TRBJ2-1; 9 positions match TRBD2. V lost 6 bases, J lost 2 bases, and 3 bases stayed unmatched. CDR1 SGHRS and CDR2 YFSETQ come from the germline V gene. This CDR3 spans 14 amino acids.

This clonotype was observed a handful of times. As DNA, the CDR3 is TGCGCCAGCAGCTTTCTCCCGGGTCAACAGGGAGGCGAGCAGTACTTC. It yields the protein CASSFLPGQQGGEQYF. V is TRBV5-1 and J is TRBJ2-7, with D perhaps given as TRBD1 or TRBD2 (6 bases each). The V gene's germline CDR1 is SGHRS and CDR2 YFSETQ. V was pared by 2 bases and J by 6 bases, with 21 bases between. The CDR3 contains 16 residues.

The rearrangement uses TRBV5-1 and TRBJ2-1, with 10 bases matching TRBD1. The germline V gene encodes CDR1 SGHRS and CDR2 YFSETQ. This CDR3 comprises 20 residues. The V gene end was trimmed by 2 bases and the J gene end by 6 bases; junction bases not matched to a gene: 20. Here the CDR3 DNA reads TGCGCCAGCAGCTTAAGAGGCTTGGGGGGACAGGGGCGAGCGGGCAATGAGCAGTTCTTC. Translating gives CASSLRGLGGQGRAGNEQFF.

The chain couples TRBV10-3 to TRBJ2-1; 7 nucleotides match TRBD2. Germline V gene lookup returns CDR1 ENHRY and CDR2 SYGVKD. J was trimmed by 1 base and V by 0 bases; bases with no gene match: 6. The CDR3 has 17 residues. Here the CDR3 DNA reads TGTGCCATCAGTGAGTCTAGCGGGCCATTTTCCTACAATGAGCAGTTCTTC. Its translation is CAISESSGPFSYNEQFF.